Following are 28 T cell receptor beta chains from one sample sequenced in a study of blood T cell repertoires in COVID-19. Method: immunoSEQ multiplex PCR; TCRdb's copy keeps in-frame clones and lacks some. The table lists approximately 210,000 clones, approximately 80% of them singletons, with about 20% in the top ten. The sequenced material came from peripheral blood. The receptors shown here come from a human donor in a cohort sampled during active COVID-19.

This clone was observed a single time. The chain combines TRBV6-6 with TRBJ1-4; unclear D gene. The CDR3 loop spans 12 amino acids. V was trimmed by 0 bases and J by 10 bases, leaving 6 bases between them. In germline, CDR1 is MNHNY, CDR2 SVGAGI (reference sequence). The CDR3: CASSYSGGKLFF. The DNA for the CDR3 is TGTGCCAGCAGTTACTCAGGCGGAAAACTGTTTTTT.

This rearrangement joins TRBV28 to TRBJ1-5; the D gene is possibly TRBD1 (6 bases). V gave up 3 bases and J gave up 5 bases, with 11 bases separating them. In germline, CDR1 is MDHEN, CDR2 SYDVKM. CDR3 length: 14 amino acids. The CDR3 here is CASSFSRGDQPQHF. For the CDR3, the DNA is TGTGCCAGCAGTTTTAGCAGGGGAGATCAGCCCCAGCATTTT.

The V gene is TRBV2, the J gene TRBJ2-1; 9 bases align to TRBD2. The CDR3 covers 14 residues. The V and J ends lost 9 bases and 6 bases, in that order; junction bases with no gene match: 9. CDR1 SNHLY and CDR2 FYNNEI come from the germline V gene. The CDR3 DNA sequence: TGTGCCAGTACTCTAGCGGGGCTCGTCAATGAGCAGTTCTTC. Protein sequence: CASTLAGLVNEQFF.

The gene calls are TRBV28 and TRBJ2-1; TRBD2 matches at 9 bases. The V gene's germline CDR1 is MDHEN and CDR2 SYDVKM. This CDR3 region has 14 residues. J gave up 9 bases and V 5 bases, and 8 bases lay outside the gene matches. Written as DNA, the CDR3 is TGTGCCAGCAGTAGCGGGAGGACCTCCGGTGAGCAGTTCTTC. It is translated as CASSSGRTSGEQFF.

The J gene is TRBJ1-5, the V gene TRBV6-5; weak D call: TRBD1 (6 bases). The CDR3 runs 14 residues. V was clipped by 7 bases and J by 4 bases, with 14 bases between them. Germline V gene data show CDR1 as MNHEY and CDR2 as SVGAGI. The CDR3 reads CASTPGVSNQPQHF. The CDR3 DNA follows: TGTGCCAGCACTCCAGGGGTTTCGAATCAGCCCCAGCATTTT.

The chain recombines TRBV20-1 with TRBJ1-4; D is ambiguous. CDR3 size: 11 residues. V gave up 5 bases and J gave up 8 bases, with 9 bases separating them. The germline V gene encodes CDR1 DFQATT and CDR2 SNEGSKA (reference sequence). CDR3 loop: CSAPGSEKLFF. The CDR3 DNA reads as TGCAGTGCTCCGGGGTCCGAAAAACTGTTTTTT.

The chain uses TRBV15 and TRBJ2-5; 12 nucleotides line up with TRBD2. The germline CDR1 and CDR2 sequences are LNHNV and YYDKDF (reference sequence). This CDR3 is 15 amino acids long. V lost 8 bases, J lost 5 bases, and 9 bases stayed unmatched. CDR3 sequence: CATVLAGGPDETQYF. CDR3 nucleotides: TGTGCCACCGTCCTAGCGGGGGGGCCTGATGAGACCCAGTACTTC.

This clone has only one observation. The CDR3 loop reads CAISEGQGASYNEQFF. The CDR3 bases are TGTGCCATCAGTGAGGGACAGGGGGCTTCCTACAATGAGCAGTTCTTC. The V and J genes are TRBV10-3 and TRBJ2-1, with 11 bases that match TRBD1. Germline lookup yields CDR1 ENHRY and CDR2 SYGVKD. CDR3 length: 16 amino acids. V was clipped by 2 bases and J by 1 base; unmatched bases: 1.

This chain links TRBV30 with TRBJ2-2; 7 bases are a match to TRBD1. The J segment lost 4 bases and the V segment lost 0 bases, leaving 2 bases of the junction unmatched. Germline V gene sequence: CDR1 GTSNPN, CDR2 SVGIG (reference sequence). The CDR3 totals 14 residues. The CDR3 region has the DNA TGTGCCTGGAGTGTGCACAGGGGCACCGGGGAGCTGTTTTTT. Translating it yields CAWSVHRGTGELFF.

CDR3 in amino acids: CASSQDRRNRETQYF. In nucleotides, the CDR3 is TGTGCCAGCAGCCAGGACAGGCGGAATCGGGAGACCCAGTACTTC. The genes are TRBV6-5 and TRBJ2-5, with 7 bases that match TRBD1. V trimming: 6 bases; J trimming: 5 bases; junction bases outside the gene matches: 12. The CDR3 has 15 residues. In germline, CDR1 is MNHEY, CDR2 SVGAGI.

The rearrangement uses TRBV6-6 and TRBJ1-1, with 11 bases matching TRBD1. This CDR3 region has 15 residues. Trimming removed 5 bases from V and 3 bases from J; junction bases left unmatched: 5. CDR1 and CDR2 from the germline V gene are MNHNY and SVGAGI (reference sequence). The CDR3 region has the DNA TGTGCCAGCAGTACCAGGGGACAGGGGGACACTGAAGCTTTCTTT. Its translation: CASSTRGQGDTEAFF.

The CDR3 DNA is TGTGCCAGCAGCCCCACAGGCGGCCCCAGAGAGCAGTACGTC. Translated, it gives CASSPTGGPREQYV. The V gene is TRBV3-1 (or the pseudogene TRBV3-2), the J gene TRBJ2-7; D perhaps matches TRBD1 (5 bases). This CDR3 has 14 residues. Per germline, CDR1 LGHDT and CDR2 YNNKEL (reference sequence). V was shortened by 4 bases and J by 7 bases, with 17 bases between the two germline ends.

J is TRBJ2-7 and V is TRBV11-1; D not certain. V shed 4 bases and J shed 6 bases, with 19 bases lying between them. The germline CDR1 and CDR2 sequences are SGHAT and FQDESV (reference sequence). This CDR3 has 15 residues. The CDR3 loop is CASSYSWPESREQYF. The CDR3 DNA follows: TGTGCCAGCAGCTATTCGTGGCCTGAATCCCGCGAGCAGTACTTC.

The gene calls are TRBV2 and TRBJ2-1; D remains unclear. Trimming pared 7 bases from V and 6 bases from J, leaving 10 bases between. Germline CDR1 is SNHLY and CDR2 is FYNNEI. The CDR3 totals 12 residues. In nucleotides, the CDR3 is TGTGCCAGCAATCCCGGGTTCAATGAGCAGTTCTTC. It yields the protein CASNPGFNEQFF.

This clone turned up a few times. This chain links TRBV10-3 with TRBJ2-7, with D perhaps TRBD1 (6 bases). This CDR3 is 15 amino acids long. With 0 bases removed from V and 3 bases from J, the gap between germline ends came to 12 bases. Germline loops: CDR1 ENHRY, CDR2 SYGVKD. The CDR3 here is CAISESTGSSYEQYF. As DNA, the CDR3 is TGTGCCATCAGTGAGTCAACAGGGAGTAGCTACGAGCAGTACTTC.

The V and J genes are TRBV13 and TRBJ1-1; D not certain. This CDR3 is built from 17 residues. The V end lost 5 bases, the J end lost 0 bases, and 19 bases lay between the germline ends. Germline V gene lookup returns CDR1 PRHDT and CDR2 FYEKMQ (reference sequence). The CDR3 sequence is CASSPRRETLMNTEAFF. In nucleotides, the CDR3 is TGTGCCAGCAGCCCCCGCCGGGAGACGCTTATGAACACTGAAGCTTTCTTT.

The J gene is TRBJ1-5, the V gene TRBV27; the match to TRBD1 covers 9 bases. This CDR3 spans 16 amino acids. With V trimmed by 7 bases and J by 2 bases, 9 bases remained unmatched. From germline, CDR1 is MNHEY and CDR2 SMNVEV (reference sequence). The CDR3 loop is CASKPDRGVGNQPQHF. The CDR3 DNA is TGTGCCAGCAAACCCGACAGGGGGGTCGGCAATCAGCCCCAGCATTTT.

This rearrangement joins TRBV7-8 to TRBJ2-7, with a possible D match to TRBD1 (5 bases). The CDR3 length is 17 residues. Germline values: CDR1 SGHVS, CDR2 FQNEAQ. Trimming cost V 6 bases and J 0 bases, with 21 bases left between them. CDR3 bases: TGTGCCAGCAGACTTGGGTCCGGACAACAAAACTCCTACGAGCAGTACTTC. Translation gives CASRLGSGQQNSYEQYF.

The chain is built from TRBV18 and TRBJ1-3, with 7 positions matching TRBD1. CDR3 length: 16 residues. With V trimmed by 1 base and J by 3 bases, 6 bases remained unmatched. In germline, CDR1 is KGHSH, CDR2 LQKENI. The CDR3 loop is CASSPQPGQIGNTIYF. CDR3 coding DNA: TGTGCCAGCTCACCACAACCGGGACAGATTGGAAACACCATATATTTT.

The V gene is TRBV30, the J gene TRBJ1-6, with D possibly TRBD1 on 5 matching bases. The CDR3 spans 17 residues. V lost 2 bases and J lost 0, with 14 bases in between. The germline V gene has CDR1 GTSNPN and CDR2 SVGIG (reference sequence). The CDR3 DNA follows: TGTGCCTGGAGTCCAACAGGTGCTAGCTCCTATAATTCACCCCTCCACTTT. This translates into CAWSPTGASSYNSPLHF.

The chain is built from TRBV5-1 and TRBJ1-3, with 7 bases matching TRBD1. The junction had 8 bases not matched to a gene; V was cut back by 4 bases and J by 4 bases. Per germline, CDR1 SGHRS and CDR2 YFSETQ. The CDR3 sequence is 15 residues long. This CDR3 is CASSIRQGDGNTIYF. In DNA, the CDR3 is TGCGCCAGCAGCATCCGACAGGGCGACGGAAACACCATATATTTT.

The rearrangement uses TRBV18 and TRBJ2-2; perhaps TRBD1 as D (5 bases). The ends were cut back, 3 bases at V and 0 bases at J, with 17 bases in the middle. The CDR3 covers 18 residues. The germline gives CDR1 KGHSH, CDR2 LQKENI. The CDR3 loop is CASSPVFLTASNTGELFF. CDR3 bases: TGTGCCAGCTCACCGGTTTTTTTGACAGCCTCGAACACCGGGGAGCTGTTTTTT.

CDR3 sequence: CASRGLAGVGEQFF. As DNA, the CDR3 is TGTGCCAGCAGAGGACTAGCGGGGGTCGGCGAGCAGTTCTTC. This rearrangement joins TRBV27 to TRBJ2-1; the match to TRBD2 covers 13 bases. J gave up 10 bases and V 6 bases, and 6 bases lay outside the gene matches. CDR1 and CDR2 from the germline V gene are MNHEY and SMNVEV (reference sequence). This CDR3 contains 14 residues.

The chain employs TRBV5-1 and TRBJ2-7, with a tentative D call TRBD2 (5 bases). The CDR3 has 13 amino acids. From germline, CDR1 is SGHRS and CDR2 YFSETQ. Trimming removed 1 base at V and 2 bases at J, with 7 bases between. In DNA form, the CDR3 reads TGCGCCAGCAGCTTGCAGGAGGCCTACGAGCAGTACTTC. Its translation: CASSLQEAYEQYF. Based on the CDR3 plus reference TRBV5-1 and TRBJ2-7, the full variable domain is KAGVTQTPRYLIKTRGQQVTLSCSPISGHRSVSWYQQTPGQGLQFLFEYFSETQRNKGNFPGRFSGRQFSNSRSEMNVSTLELGDSALYLCASSLQEAYEQYFGPGTRLTVT.

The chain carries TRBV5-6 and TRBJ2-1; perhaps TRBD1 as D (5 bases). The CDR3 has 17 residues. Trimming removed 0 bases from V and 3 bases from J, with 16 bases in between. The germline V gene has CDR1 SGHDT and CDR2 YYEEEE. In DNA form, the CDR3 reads TGTGCCAGCAGCTTGGGGTTAGGGGATTGGGGCTACAATGAGCAGTTCTTC. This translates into CASSLGLGDWGYNEQFF.

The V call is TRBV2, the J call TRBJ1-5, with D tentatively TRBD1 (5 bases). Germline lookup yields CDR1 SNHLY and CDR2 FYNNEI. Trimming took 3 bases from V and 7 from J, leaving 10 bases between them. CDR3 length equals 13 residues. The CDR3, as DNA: TGTGCCAGCAGTGACAGGGTTCGGCAGCCCCAGCATTTT. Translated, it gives CASSDRVRQPQHF.

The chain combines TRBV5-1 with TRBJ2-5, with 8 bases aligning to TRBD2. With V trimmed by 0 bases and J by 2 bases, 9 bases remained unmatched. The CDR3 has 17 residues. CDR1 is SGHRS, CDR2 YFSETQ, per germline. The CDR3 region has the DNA TGCGCCAGCAGCTTGGAACCCGGAGCGGGGGATCAAGAGACCCAGTACTTC. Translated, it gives CASSLEPGAGDQETQYF. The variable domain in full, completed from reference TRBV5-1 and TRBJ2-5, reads KAGVTQTPRYLIKTRGQQVTLSCSPISGHRSVSWYQQTPGQGLQFLFEYFSETQRNKGNFPGRFSGRQFSNSRSEMNVSTLELGDSALYLCASSLEPGAGDQETQYFGPGTRLLVL.

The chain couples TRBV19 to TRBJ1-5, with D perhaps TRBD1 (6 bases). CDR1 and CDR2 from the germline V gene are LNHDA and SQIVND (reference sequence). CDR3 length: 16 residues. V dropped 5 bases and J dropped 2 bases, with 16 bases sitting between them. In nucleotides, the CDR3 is TGTGCCAGTAGTTTGCTCAGGGGTTTGCGCAATCAGCCCCAGCATTTT. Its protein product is CASSLLRGLRNQPQHF. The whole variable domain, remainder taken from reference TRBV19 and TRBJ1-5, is DGGITQSPKYLFRKEGQNVTLSCEQNLNHDAMYWYRQDPGQGLRLIYYSQIVNDFQKGDIAEGYSVSREKKESFPLTVTSAQKNPTAFYLCASSLLRGLRNQPQHFGDGTRLSIL.